This T cell receptor (beta chain) was documented in a study of T cell responses to AZD1222 COVID-19 vaccine. Trimming shortened V by 0 bases and J by 7 bases, and 16 bases separated the two germline ends. This CDR3 has 15 residues. CDR1 and CDR2 from the germline V gene are LGHDT and YNNKEL (reference sequence). Generated by immunoSEQ multiplex PCR, the TCRdb table keeps only in-frame clones and is missing some. The sample contains about 150,000 clones, 75% to 85% of which appear only once. The J gene is TRBJ2-7, the V gene TRBV3-1 (or the pseudogene TRBV3-2); D remains ambiguous. This clonotype was obtained from an adult who received the MenACWY meningococcal vaccine as a control. This sample comprised peripheral blood, obtained 28 days after the second dose of the MenACWY control vaccine. The CDR3 coding sequence is TGTGCCAGCAGCCAAGAAGGTAGACCCCTGAAGGAGCAGTACTTC. Encoded protein: CASSQEGRPLKEQYF.